These 15 T cell receptor beta chains share one sample of origin, sequenced in a study of response to subunit inactivated influenza vaccine. Using its own MiXCR run on the RT-PCR reads, TCRdb lists one record per CDR3 protein. The data hold some 600,000 distinct CDR3 sequences, with around 15% observed a single time. The specimen comprised PBMCs from blood, sampled around 14 days before vaccination. The receptors stem from a man aged 50-59 years who received an inactivated influenza vaccine.

This clonotype was seen a handful of times. The genes are TRBV12-3 or TRBV12-4 and TRBJ2-1; tentatively, D is TRBD2 (6 bases). The CDR3 is 16 amino acids. Trimming removed 4 bases at V and 3 bases at J, with 16 bases between. CDR3 sequence reads: CASSSTAGRIYNEQFF. The CDR3 DNA follows: TGTGCCAGCAGTTCGACTGCGGGACGGATCTACAATGAGCAGTTCTTC.

The table lists this clonotype with many counts. The V gene is TRBV29-1, the J gene TRBJ2-2, with 14 bases lining up with TRBD2. Germline-derived CDR1 and CDR2 are SQVTM and ANQGSEA. V was pared by 6 bases and J by 1 base, with 4 bases of the junction left unmatched. The CDR3 length is 16 residues. The CDR3 is CSVKGTSGGNTGELFF. Written as DNA, the CDR3 is TGCAGCGTGAAGGGGACTAGCGGGGGGAACACCGGGGAGCTGTTTTTT.

This clonotype was counted a few times. V is TRBV10-3 and J is TRBJ2-3; 8 bases match TRBD2. CDR1 and CDR2 from the germline V gene are ENHRY and SYGVKD. The CDR3 extends over 13 amino acids. V shed 8 bases, J shed 4 bases, and the junction held 5 bases outside the gene matches. CDR3 loop: CAIGGGRSDTQYF. The CDR3, as DNA: TGTGCCATCGGCGGGGGGCGTTCAGATACGCAGTATTTT.

This clonotype was seen more than once but under ten times. V and J are TRBV10-3 and TRBJ2-5, with TRBD1 as a possible D gene (6 bases). CDR3 length: 12 amino acids. V lost 8 bases and J lost 4, with 11 bases in between. Germline assignment: CDR1 ENHRY and CDR2 SYGVKD. The CDR3 sequence: CAISMDRETQYF. CDR3 DNA: TGTGCCATCTCCATGGACAGAGAGACCCAGTACTTC.

The chain links TRBV12-3 or TRBV12-4 to TRBJ2-1; 8 positions match TRBD2. With 4 bases clipped from V and 6 bases from J, the junction kept 14 bases outside the gene matches. The CDR3 spans 17 residues. CDR3 nucleotides: TGTGCCAGCAGTTCCCTTTTACTACACGGGGGGGCCAATGAGCAGTTCTTC. This translates into CASSSLLLHGGANEQFF.

The chain joins TRBV20-1 to TRBJ1-5, with TRBD1 identical over 10 bases. In germline, CDR1 is DFQATT, CDR2 SNEGSKA (reference sequence). V dropped 4 bases and J dropped 3; count of bases not matched to a gene: 6. This CDR3 has 15 amino acids. CDR3 protein: CSANGQGGTNQPQHF. In DNA, the CDR3 is TGCAGTGCTAACGGACAGGGGGGTACCAATCAGCCCCAGCATTTT.

V usage is TRBV6-5 and J usage is TRBJ2-1, with a weak D call TRBD1 (5 bases). The CDR3 has 17 amino acids. The V gene's germline CDR1 is MNHEY and CDR2 SVGAGI. The V end lost 0 bases, the J end lost 1 base, and 13 bases lay between the germline ends. CDR3 amino acids: CASSYSQGTFSYNEQFF. The CDR3 DNA is TGTGCCAGCAGTTACTCTCAGGGAACGTTTTCCTACAATGAGCAGTTCTTC.

In its sample, this clonotype was seen a few times. The rearrangement uses TRBV4-2 and TRBJ2-1; 8 bases fit TRBD2. CDR1 and CDR2 (germline): LGHNA, YNFKEQ. The J segment lost 2 bases and the V segment lost 1 base, leaving 4 bases of the junction unmatched. The CDR3 totals 16 residues. CDR3 region: CASSQGGSGTYNEQFF. CDR3 DNA: TGTGCCAGCAGCCAAGGAGGTAGCGGGACCTACAATGAGCAGTTCTTC.

This sequence joins TRBV6-4 and TRBJ2-3, with a weak D call TRBD2 (6 bases). This CDR3 is 15 amino acids long. Germline V gene sequence: CDR1 MRHNA, CDR2 SNTAGT. The V end was cut by 5 bases, the J end by 2 bases, with 14 bases between. CDR3 bases: TGTGCCAGCAGTAGAACCGGGACTGCCACAGATACGCAGTATTTT. Its protein product is CASSRTGTATDTQYF.

The rearrangement links TRBV19 to TRBJ2-1; 7 nucleotides align to TRBD1. The J segment lost 7 bases and the V segment lost 6 bases, leaving 12 bases of the junction unmatched. The CDR3 length is 15 residues. Germline V gene data show CDR1 as LNHDA and CDR2 as SQIVND (reference sequence). CDR3 coding DNA: TGTGCCAGTAGGATCAGGGGGAGCTTTACGAATGAGCAGTTCTTC. Translated, it gives CASRIRGSFTNEQFF.

This clonotype has only a few counts. This chain connects TRBV4-3 to TRBJ2-7; no clear D. Germline V gene sequence: CDR1 LGHNA, CDR2 YSLEER. The CDR3 is 13 residues long. V gave up 1 base and J gave up 3 bases, with 7 bases separating them. DNA for the CDR3: TGCGCCAGCAGCCAAGTGAAGGGCTACGAGCAGTACTTC. This sequence encodes CASSQVKGYEQYF.

This clonotype was seen a handful of times. This sequence joins TRBV12-3 or TRBV12-4 and TRBJ2-3; TRBD2 matches 9 bases. There are 15 residues in the CDR3. V was pared by 6 bases and J by 0 bases, with 4 bases of the junction left unmatched. The DNA of the CDR3 is TGTGCCAGCAGGACTAGCGGACTTAGCACAGATACGCAGTATTTT. Amino acids: CASRTSGLSTDTQYF.

The rearrangement uses TRBV9 and TRBJ2-3; D unresolved. Germline V lookup: CDR1 SGDLS, CDR2 YYNGEE. The CDR3 spans 13 residues. V lost 2 bases to trimming and J lost 2 bases, with 6 bases between them. The CDR3 DNA reads TGTGCCAGCAGCGTTTACACCACAGATACGCAGTATTTT. Translation: CASSVYTTDTQYF. The whole variable domain, remainder taken from reference TRBV9 and TRBJ2-3, is DSGVTQTPKHLITATGQRVTLRCSPRSGDLSVYWYQQSLDQGLQFLIQYYNGEERAKGNILERFSAQQFPDLHSELNLSSLELGDSALYFCASSVYTTDTQYFGPGTRLTVL.

This clonotype was seen only a few times. The chain carries TRBV14 and TRBJ2-5; D might be TRBD1 (5 bases). The germline V gene encodes CDR1 SGHDN and CDR2 FVKESK. The CDR3 has 13 residues. Trimming stripped 0 bases from V and 10 bases from J, with 12 bases between. The CDR3 DNA follows: TGTGCCAGCAGCCAAGATCCAGGGTGGGACCAGTACTTC. Its protein is CASSQDPGWDQYF.

This clonotype appeared many times. The chain joins TRBV7-2 to TRBJ2-1; the D call may be TRBD1 or TRBD2 (6 bases each). V shed 5 bases and J shed 8 bases, with 16 bases lying between them. The CDR3 loop spans 14 amino acids. CDR1 and CDR2 (germline): SGHTA, FQGNSA. The CDR3 DNA sequence: TGTGCCAGCAGCGCAGGAGTGGGGGGCGATGAGCAGTTCTTC. Protein: CASSAGVGGDEQFF.